A single sample is the source of the 25 T cell receptor beta chains below, sequenced in a study of cytomegalovirus exposure and HLA in healthy donors. PCR was performed using 60 Vbeta and 13 Jbeta primers. Assay: immunoSEQ multiplex PCR; the TCRdb copy retains only in-frame clones and omits some. The sample yields 190,000 or so clones, approximately 85% seen once. Sequences were obtained from PBMCs. The receptors were gathered from a woman aged 45-65 years in good health and CMV-seropositive.

The rearrangement joins TRBV5-1 to TRBJ1-4; D ambiguous. Per the germline V gene, CDR1 is SGHRS and CDR2 is YFSETQ. Trimming removed 1 base from V and 6 bases from J, with 10 bases in between. This CDR3 comprises 14 residues. The CDR3 loop reads CASSLNSPHEKLFF. Written as DNA, the CDR3 is TGCGCCAGCAGCTTGAACAGTCCTCATGAAAAACTGTTTTTT.

The chain is built from TRBV6-5 and TRBJ2-1; D is uncertain. Germline values: CDR1 MNHEY, CDR2 SVGAGI. The V gene lost 0 bases and the J gene lost 7 bases, with 7 bases spanning the gap. The CDR3 loop spans 13 amino acids. CDR3 coding DNA: TGTGCCAGCAGTTACTCGAGTGGTAATGAGCAGTTCTTC. Its translation: CASSYSSGNEQFF.

The rearrangement uses TRBV5-6 and TRBJ1-6; D is undetermined. This CDR3 has 15 residues. With 4 bases removed from V and 9 bases from J, the gap between germline ends came to 17 bases. The germline CDR1 and CDR2 sequences are SGHDT and YYEEEE. In DNA form, the CDR3 reads TGTGCCAGCAGCCGCGAGGCGACTACGAGTTCACCCCTCCACTTT. This encodes CASSREATTSSPLHF.

This clone was observed at least ten times. The chain recombines TRBV28 with TRBJ1-2; possible D gene TRBD1, 5 bases. Per the germline V gene, CDR1 is MDHEN and CDR2 is SYDVKM. The CDR3 covers 16 residues. Trimming took 4 bases from V and 5 from J, leaving 20 bases between them. The CDR3 sequence: CASSSKMDKSGYGYTF. CDR3 nucleotides: TGTGCCAGCAGTTCTAAAATGGACAAGAGCGGGTATGGCTACACCTTC.

The chain has TRBV18 and TRBJ2-7; 7 bases match TRBD2. Looked up from germline, CDR1 is KGHSH and CDR2 is LQKENI. The CDR3 sequence is 13 residues long. V shed 3 bases, J shed 3 bases, and the junction held 2 bases outside the gene matches. CDR3 nucleotides: TGTGCCAGCTCACCGGGACTACTCTACGAGCAGTACTTC. It translates to CASSPGLLYEQYF.

This clone was seen only once. V and J are TRBV5-5 and TRBJ1-2; 8 bases align to TRBD1. This CDR3 contains 16 residues. Germline V gene sequence: CDR1 SGHKS, CDR2 YYEKEE (reference sequence). Trimming removed 1 base from V and 1 base from J; junction bases left unmatched: 6. CDR3 residues: CASSLPGQAHNYGYTF. CDR3 bases: TGTGCCAGCAGCTTGCCGGGACAGGCTCATAACTATGGCTACACCTTC. The complete variable domain, with remaining parts taken from reference TRBV5-5 and TRBJ1-2, reads DAGVTQSPTHLIKTRGQQVTLRCSPISGHKSVSWYQQVLGQGPQFIFQYYEKEERGRGNFPDRFSARQFPNYSSELNVNALLLGDSALYLCASSLPGQAHNYGYTFGSGTRLTVV.

This chain joins TRBV10-3 and TRBJ2-7; 9 nucleotides agree with TRBD2. Losses at the gene ends were 4 bases for V and 4 bases for J; bases not matched to a gene: 8. The germline V gene has CDR1 ENHRY and CDR2 SYGVKD. CDR3 size: 15 residues. DNA for the CDR3: TGTGCCATCAGTGGGGGTGGCGGGGGGGCGTACGAGCAGTACTTC. This gives the protein CAISGGGGGAYEQYF.

This clone has only a few counts. This chain uses TRBV9 with TRBJ2-1; 9 positions agree with TRBD2. CDR1 and CDR2 (germline): SGDLS, YYNGEE. The CDR3 is 16 amino acids. The junction had 16 bases not matched to a gene; V was cut back by 3 bases and J by 12 bases. The CDR3: CASSEALAGGPRRQFF. The DNA of the CDR3 is TGTGCCAGCAGCGAGGCACTGGCGGGGGGGCCCCGGAGGCAGTTCTTC.

The J gene is TRBJ2-5, the V gene TRBV4-2, with a weak D call TRBD2 (5 bases). The V end was cut by 1 base, the J end by 1 base, with 16 bases between. CDR1 and CDR2 (germline): LGHNA, YNFKEQ. The length of the CDR3 is 17 residues. The CDR3 sequence: CASSQVSSGKGQETQYF. Written as DNA, the CDR3 is TGTGCCAGCAGCCAAGTTTCTTCCGGGAAGGGCCAAGAGACCCAGTACTTC.

This chain connects TRBV19 to TRBJ2-3, with TRBD1 matching 9 bases. Germline CDR1 is LNHDA and CDR2 is SQIVND (reference sequence). The V segment lost 5 bases and the J segment 1 base; nucleotides outside the gene matches: 4. This CDR3 has 15 amino acids. The CDR3 sequence is CASSHRTGGTDTQYF. CDR3 nucleotides: TGTGCCAGTAGTCACCGGACAGGGGGCACAGATACGCAGTATTTT.

The chain links TRBV7-9 to TRBJ2-7; 9 bases agree with TRBD1. Germline CDR1 SEHNR, CDR2 FQNEAQ (reference sequence). Losses at the gene ends were 4 bases for V and 5 bases for J; bases not matched to a gene: 9. The CDR3 consists of 15 residues. The CDR3 DNA reads as TGTGCCAGCAGCTCCCGGGACAGGGAGATTGACGAGCAGTACTTC. Its translation: CASSSRDREIDEQYF.

The V call is TRBV9, the J call TRBJ2-7, with D possibly TRBD2 on 6 matching bases. The CDR3 has 14 residues. With 0 bases removed from V and 7 bases from J, the gap between germline ends came to 14 bases. In germline, CDR1 is SGDLS, CDR2 YYNGEE. This CDR3 is CASSVERDFGEQYF. The CDR3 DNA sequence: TGTGCCAGCAGCGTAGAGAGGGACTTCGGGGAGCAGTACTTC.

CDR3 sequence: CASSFYPGGTYNEQFF. The CDR3 DNA is TGTGCCAGCAGCTTTTACCCCGGGGGGACCTACAATGAGCAGTTCTTC. The chain uses TRBV7-2 and TRBJ2-1, with 7 bases aligning to TRBD2. V trimming: 3 bases; J trimming: 2 bases; junction bases outside the gene matches: 7. The CDR3 spans 16 residues. Per germline, CDR1 SGHTA and CDR2 FQGNSA.

V and J are TRBV9 and TRBJ2-1; weak D call: TRBD2 (5 bases). CDR1 and CDR2 (germline): SGDLS, YYNGEE. The ends were cut back, 4 bases at V and 9 bases at J, with 8 bases in the middle. The CDR3 sequence is 11 residues long. The CDR3 is CASSSRGEQFF. Here the CDR3 DNA reads TGTGCCAGCAGCTCCCGGGGTGAGCAGTTCTTC.

The chain joins TRBV2 to TRBJ1-6, with 7 bases identical to TRBD1. Losses at the gene ends were 6 bases for V and 1 base for J; bases not matched to a gene: 12. This CDR3 region has 18 residues. CDR1 is SNHLY, CDR2 FYNNEI, per germline. For the CDR3, the DNA is TGTGCCAGCAGGGGAACTGGACAGGAAAGGTCCTATAATTCACCCCTCCACTTT. This translates into CASRGTGQERSYNSPLHF. The full variable domain, in which reference TRBV2 and TRBJ1-6 provide the parts outside the CDR3, is EPEVTQTPSHQVTQMGQEVILRCVPISNHLYFYWYRQILGQKVEFLVSFYNNEISEKSEIFDDQFSVERPDGSNFTLKIRSTKLEDSAMYFCASRGTGQERSYNSPLHFGNGTRLTVT.

J is TRBJ1-4 and V is TRBV5-1, with 8 bases that match TRBD1. V was clipped by 4 bases and J by 7 bases; unmatched bases: 6. The germline V gene has CDR1 SGHRS and CDR2 YFSETQ. This CDR3 is 14 amino acids long. The chain's CDR3 is CASSVQGESEKLFF. The DNA of the CDR3 is TGCGCCAGCAGCGTACAGGGGGAGAGTGAAAAACTGTTTTTT.

About this clone itself: The junction differs from germline at one of its ends, possibly a read error. The chain recombines TRBV7-9 with TRBJ2-1; no reliable D call. The CDR3 extends over 15 amino acids. CDR1 SEHNR and CDR2 FQNEAQ come from the germline V gene (reference sequence). CDR3 nucleotide sequence: TGTTCCAGCAGCTTAGGCGGAAGTTCTTACAATGAGCAGTTCTTC. Its translation: CSSSLGGSSYNEQFF.

In nucleotides, the CDR3 is TGTGCCAGCTCATCGACTACTGCTTCCTACAATGAGCAGTTCTTC. Translation: CASSSTTASYNEQFF. The chain carries TRBV18 and TRBJ2-1, with D possibly being TRBD2 (5 bases). V was pared by 5 bases and J by 1 base, with 12 bases between. The CDR3 covers 15 residues. Germline loops: CDR1 KGHSH, CDR2 LQKENI.

This chain links TRBV7-2 with TRBJ2-7; 8 bases align to TRBD2. V gave up 5 bases and J gave up 4 bases; unmatched junction bases: 10. The germline gives CDR1 SGHTA, CDR2 FQGNSA. The CDR3 length is 15 residues. CDR3 DNA sequence: TGTGCCAGCAGCCAATCCTACGGGACTAGTTACGAGCAGTACTTC. It codes for CASSQSYGTSYEQYF.

The J gene is TRBJ1-5, the V gene TRBV19, with a tentative D call TRBD1 (6 bases). The CDR3 loop spans 18 amino acids. V shed 1 base and J shed 5 bases, with 21 bases lying between them. Per the germline V gene, CDR1 is LNHDA and CDR2 is SQIVND (reference sequence). Here the CDR3 reads CASSIAGAYLVSDQPQHF. As DNA, the CDR3 is TGTGCCAGTAGTATAGCAGGGGCCTATCTGGTAAGCGATCAGCCCCAGCATTTT.

J is TRBJ1-4 and V is TRBV27, with 7 bases matching TRBD1. The CDR3 covers 14 residues. V was pared by 6 bases and J by 8 bases, with 9 bases of the junction left unmatched. Germline CDR1 MNHEY, CDR2 SMNVEV (reference sequence). The chain's CDR3 is CASSSLTGYEKLFF. The CDR3 nucleotides are TGTGCCAGCAGCTCATTGACAGGGTACGAAAAACTGTTTTTT.

With regard to this clone: One end of the junction varies from germline; a read error may be responsible. The chain has TRBV7-9 and TRBJ1-6; 10 positions agree with TRBD1. CDR1 and CDR2 from the germline V gene are SEHNR and FQNEAQ (reference sequence). The CDR3 runs to 15 residues. DNA of the CDR3: TGTTCCAGCAGCCCGGGGACAGGGGAAGGTTCACCCCTCCACTTT. Translated: CSSSPGTGEGSPLHF.

The chain carries TRBV5-5 and TRBJ2-3, with D tentatively TRBD2 (6 bases). Germline assignment: CDR1 SGHKS and CDR2 YYEKEE (reference sequence). This CDR3 contains 13 residues. The V end lost 1 base, the J end lost 4 bases, and 7 bases lay between the germline ends. CDR3 sequence reads: CASSLSGADTQYF. In nucleotides, the CDR3 is TGTGCCAGCAGCTTGTCGGGGGCAGATACGCAGTATTTT.

The V and J genes are TRBV25-1 and TRBJ2-5; 8 bases line up with TRBD1. Germline V lookup: CDR1 MGHDK, CDR2 SYGVNS. J was trimmed by 1 base and V by 1 base; bases with no gene match: 5. The CDR3 is 16 amino acids. The CDR3 protein is CASSESPGTGQETQYF. Written as DNA, the CDR3 is TGTGCCAGCAGTGAATCCCCCGGGACAGGCCAAGAGACCCAGTACTTC.

The chain joins TRBV6-6 to TRBJ1-2; D ambiguous. The CDR3 is 14 amino acids. V lost 0 bases to trimming and J lost 2 bases, with 7 bases between them. Germline V lookup: CDR1 MNHNY, CDR2 SVGAGI (reference sequence). The CDR3 DNA follows: TGTGCCAGCAGTTACTCGGGCGGGAACTATGGCTACACCTTC. Protein sequence: CASSYSGGNYGYTF.